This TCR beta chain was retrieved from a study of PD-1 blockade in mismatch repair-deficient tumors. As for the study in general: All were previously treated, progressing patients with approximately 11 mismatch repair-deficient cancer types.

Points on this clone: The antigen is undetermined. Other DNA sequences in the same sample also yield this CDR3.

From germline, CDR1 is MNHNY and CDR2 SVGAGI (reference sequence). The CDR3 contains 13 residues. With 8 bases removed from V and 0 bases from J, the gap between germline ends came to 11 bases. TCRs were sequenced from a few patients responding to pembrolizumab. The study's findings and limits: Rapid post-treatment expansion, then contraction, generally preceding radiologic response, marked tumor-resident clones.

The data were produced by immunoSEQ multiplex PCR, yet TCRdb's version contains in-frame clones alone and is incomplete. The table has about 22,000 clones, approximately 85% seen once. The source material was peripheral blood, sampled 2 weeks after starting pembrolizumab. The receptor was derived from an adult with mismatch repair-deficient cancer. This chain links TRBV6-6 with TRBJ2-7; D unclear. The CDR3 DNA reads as TGTGCCAGCCGCGGCATAAGCTCCTACGAGCAGTACTTC. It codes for CASRGISSYEQYF.